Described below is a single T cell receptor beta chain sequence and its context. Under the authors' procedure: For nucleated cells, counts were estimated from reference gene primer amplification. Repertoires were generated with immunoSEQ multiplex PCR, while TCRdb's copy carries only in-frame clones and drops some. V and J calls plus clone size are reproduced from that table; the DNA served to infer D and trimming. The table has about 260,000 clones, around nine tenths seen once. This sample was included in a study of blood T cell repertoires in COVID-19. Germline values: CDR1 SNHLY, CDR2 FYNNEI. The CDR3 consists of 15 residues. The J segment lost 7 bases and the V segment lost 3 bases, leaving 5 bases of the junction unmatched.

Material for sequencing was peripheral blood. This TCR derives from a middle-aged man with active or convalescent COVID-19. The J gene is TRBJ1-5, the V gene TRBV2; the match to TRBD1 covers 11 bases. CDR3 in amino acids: CASSEDRGLGQPQHF. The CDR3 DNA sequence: TGTGCCAGCAGTGAGGACAGGGGGCTGGGGCAGCCCCAGCATTTT.